This note documents a single TCR beta chain sequence. This sample is part of a study of blood T cell repertoires in COVID-19. Study information: The United States, Italy and Spain supplied acute and convalescent COVID-19 samples. From T cells, B-cell-depleted T cells, or PBMCs came the material, which was cDNA or gDNA.

Trimming stripped 0 bases from V and 4 bases from J, with 12 bases between. The CDR3 length is 16 residues. From germline, CDR1 is KGHDR and CDR2 SFDVKD. The table came from immunoSEQ multiplex PCR; TCRdb's copy has only in-frame clones and leaves some out. The sample has roughly 95,000 clones; 82% are singletons. Sequencing was carried out using peripheral blood. V and J are TRBV24-1 and TRBJ2-1; no reliable D call. This TCR was sampled from an older man with acute or convalescent COVID-19. In nucleotides, the CDR3 is TGTGCCACCAGTGATTTGATGAATCCCCAGTACAATGAGCAGTTCTTC. Protein product: CATSDLMNPQYNEQFF.